This T cell receptor beta chain came from a study of blood T cell repertoires in COVID-19. The method was immunoSEQ multiplex PCR; TCRdb's version includes in-frame clones alone and lacks a portion of them. This sample has tens of thousands of clones, with over 75% found just once. Germline V gives CDR1 LGHDT, CDR2 YNNKEL (reference sequence). Trimming shortened V by 1 base and J by 4 bases, and 10 bases separated the two germline ends. The CDR3 has 14 amino acids. The genes are TRBV3-1 (or the pseudogene TRBV3-2) and TRBJ1-1; no clear D. Sequenced: peripheral blood. This clonotype was obtained from an older man with active or convalescent COVID-19. Here the CDR3 reads CASSQVRGITEAFF. The CDR3 DNA follows: TGTGCCAGCAGCCAAGTCCGGGGTATCACTGAAGCTTTCTTT.